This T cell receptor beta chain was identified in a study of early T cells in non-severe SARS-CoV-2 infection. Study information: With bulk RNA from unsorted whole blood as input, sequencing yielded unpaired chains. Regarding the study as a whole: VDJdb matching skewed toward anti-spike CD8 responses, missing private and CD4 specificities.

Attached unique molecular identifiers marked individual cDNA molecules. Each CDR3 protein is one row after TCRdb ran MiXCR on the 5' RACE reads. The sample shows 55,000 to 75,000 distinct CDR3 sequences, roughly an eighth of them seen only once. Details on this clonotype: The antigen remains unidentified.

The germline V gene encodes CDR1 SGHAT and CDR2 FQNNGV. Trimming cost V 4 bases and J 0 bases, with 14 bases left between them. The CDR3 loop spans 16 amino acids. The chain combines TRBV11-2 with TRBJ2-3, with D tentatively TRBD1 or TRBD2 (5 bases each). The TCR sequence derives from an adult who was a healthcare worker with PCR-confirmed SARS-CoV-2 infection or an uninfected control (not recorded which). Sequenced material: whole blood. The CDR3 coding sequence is TGTGCCAGCAGCTCGCCGTGGGGGTGGAGCACAGATACGCAGTATTTT. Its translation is CASSSPWGWSTDTQYF.